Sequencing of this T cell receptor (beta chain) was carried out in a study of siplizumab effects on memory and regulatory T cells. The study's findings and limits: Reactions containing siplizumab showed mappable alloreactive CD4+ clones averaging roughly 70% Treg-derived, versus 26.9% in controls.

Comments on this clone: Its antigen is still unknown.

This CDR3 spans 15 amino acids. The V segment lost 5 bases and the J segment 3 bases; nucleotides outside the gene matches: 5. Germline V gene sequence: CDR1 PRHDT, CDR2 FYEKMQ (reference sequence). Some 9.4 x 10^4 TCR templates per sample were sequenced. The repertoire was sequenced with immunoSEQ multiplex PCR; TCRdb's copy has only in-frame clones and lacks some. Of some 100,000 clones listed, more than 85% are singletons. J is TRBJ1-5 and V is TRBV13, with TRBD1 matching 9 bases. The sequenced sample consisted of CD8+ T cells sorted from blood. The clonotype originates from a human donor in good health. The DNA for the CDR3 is TGTGCCAGCAGCCAACAGGGGGCTGACAATCAGCCCCAGCATTTT. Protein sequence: CASSQQGADNQPQHF. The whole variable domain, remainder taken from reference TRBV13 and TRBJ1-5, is AAGVIQSPRHLIKEKRETATLKCYPIPRHDTVYWYQQGPGQDPQFLISFYEKMQSDKGSIPDRFSAQQFSDYHSELNMSSLELGDSALYFCASSQQGADNQPQHFGDGTRLSIL.